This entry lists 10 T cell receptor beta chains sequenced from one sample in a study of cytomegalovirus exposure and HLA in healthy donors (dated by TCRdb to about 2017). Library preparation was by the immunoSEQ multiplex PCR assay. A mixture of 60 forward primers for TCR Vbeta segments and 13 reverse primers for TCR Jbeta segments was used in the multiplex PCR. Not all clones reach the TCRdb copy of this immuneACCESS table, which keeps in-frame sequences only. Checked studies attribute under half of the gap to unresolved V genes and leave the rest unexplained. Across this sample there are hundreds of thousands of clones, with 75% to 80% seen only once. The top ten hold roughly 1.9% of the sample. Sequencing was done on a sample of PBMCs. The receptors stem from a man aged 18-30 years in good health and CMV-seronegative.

CDR3 nucleotides: TGTGCCTGGAATACAGCCCAAGAGACCCAGTACTTC. Protein sequence: CAWNTAQETQYF. This sequence joins TRBV30 and TRBJ2-5; D is ambiguous. The CDR3 runs to 12 residues. The ends were cut back, 4 bases at V and 1 base at J, with 7 bases in the middle. CDR1 is GTSNPN and CDR2 is SVGIG in the germline V gene (reference sequence).

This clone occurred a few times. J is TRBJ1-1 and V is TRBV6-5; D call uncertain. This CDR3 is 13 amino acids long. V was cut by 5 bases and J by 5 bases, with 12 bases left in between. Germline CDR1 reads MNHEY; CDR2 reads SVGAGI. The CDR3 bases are TGTGCCAGCAGTCCACGGACGGGGACTGAAGCTTTCTTT. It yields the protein CASSPRTGTEAFF.

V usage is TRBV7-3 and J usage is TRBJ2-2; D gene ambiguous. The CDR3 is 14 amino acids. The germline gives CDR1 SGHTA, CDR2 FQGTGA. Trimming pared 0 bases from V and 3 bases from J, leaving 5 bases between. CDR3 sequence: CASSLTGDTGELFF. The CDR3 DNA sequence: TGTGCCAGCAGCTTAACTGGAGACACCGGGGAGCTGTTTTTT.

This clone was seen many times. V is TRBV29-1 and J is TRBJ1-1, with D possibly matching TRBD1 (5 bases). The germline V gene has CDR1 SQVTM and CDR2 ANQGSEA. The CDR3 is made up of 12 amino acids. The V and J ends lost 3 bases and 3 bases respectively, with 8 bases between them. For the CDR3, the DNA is TGCAGCGTTGACAGGGTGGACACTGAAGCTTTCTTT. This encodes CSVDRVDTEAFF.

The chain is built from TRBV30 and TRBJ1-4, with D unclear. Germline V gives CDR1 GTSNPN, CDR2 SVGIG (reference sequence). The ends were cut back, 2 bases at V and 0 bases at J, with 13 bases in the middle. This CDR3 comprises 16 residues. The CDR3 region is CAWSLSFGSTNEKLFF. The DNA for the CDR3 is TGTGCCTGGAGTTTGAGTTTCGGGTCAACTAATGAAAAACTGTTTTTT.

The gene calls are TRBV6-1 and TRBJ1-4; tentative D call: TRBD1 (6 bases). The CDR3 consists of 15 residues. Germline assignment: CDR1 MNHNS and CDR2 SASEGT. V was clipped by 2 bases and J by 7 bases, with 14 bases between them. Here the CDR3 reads CASSEKRGAIEKLFF. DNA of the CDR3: TGTGCCAGCAGTGAAAAGCGGGGGGCGATTGAAAAACTGTTTTTT.

CDR3 amino acids: CASSVGSGAFYEQYF. The DNA for the CDR3 is TGTGCCAGCAGTGTCGGTTCAGGGGCCTTCTACGAGCAGTACTTC. The rearrangement uses TRBV14 and TRBJ2-7; D is possibly TRBD1 (6 bases). V lost 6 bases and J 3 bases, leaving 18 bases between the germline ends. Germline CDR1 SGHDN, CDR2 FVKESK. This CDR3 comprises 15 residues.

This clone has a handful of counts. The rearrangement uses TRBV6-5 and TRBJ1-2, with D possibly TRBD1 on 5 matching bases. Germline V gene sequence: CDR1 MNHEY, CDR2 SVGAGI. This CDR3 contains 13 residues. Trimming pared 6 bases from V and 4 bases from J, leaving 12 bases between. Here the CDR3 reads CASRTVDSYGYTF. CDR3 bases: TGTGCCAGCAGAACCGTTGACAGCTATGGCTACACCTTC.

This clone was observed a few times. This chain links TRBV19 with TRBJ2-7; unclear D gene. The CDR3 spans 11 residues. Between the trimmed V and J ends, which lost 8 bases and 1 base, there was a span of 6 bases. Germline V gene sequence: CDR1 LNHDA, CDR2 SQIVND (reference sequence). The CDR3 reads CASGLSYEQYF. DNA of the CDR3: TGTGCCAGTGGCTTGTCCTACGAGCAGTACTTC.

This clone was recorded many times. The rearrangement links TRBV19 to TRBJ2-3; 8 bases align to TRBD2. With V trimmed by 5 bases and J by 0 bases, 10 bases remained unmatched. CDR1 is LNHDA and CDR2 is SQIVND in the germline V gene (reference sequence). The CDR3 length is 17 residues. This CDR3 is CASSLMRAGESTDTQYF. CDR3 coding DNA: TGTGCCAGTAGTTTAATGCGAGCGGGGGAGAGCACAGATACGCAGTATTTT.